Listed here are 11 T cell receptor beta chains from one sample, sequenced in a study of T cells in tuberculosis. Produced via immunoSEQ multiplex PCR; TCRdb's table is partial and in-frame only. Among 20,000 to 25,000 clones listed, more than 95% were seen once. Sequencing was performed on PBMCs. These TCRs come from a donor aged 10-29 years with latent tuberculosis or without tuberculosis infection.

The CDR3 sequence is CASYEGDYRGTEAFF. CDR3 sequence (DNA): TGTGCCAGTTATGAGGGTGACTATCGAGGCACTGAAGCTTTCTTT. V gene TRBV6-5 combines with J gene TRBJ1-1; D gene ambiguous. Germline loops: CDR1 MNHEY, CDR2 SVGAGI. The V gene lost 9 bases and the J gene lost 4 bases, with 21 bases spanning the gap. The CDR3 contains 15 residues.

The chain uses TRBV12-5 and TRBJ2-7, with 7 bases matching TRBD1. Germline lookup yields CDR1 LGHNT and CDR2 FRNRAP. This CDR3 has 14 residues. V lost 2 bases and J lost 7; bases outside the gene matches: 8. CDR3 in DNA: TGTGCTAGTGGTTTGCCCCGACAGGGTGGGGAGCAGTACTTC. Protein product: CASGLPRQGGEQYF.

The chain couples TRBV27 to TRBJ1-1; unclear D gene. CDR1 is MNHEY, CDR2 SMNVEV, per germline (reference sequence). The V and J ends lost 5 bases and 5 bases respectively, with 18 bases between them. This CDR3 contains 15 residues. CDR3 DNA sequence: TGTGCCAGCAGTCCCACCCCCCGGGGTTGGACTGAAGCTTTCTTT. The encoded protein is CASSPTPRGWTEAFF.

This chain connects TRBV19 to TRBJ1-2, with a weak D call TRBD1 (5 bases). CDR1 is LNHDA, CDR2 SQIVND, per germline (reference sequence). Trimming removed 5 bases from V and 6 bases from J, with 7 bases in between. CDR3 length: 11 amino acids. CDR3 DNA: TGTGCCAGTAGTCGGGGGAATGGCTACACCTTC. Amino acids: CASSRGNGYTF.

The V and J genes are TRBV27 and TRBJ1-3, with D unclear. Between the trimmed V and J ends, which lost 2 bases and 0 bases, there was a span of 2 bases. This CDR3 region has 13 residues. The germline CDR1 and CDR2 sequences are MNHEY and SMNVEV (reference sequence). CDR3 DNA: TGTGCCAGCAGTTTACACTCTGGAAACACCATATATTTT. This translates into CASSLHSGNTIYF.

The CDR3 loop reads CANTYLQGACETQYF. The CDR3 nucleotides are TGTGCCAACACTTACCTACAGGGGGCGTGTGAGACCCAGTACTTC. The chain links TRBV25-1 to TRBJ2-5; TRBD1 matches at 9 bases. Trimming took 10 bases from V and 5 from J; bases not matched to a gene: 14. CDR3 length: 15 amino acids. Germline V gene sequence: CDR1 MGHDK, CDR2 SYGVNS.

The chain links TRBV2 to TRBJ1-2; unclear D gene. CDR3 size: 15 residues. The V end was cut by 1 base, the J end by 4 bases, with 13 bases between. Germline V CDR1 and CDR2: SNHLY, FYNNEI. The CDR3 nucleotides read TGTGCCAGCAGTGAAGAAGAGGGCCTATCCTATGGCTACACCTTC. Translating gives CASSEEEGLSYGYTF.

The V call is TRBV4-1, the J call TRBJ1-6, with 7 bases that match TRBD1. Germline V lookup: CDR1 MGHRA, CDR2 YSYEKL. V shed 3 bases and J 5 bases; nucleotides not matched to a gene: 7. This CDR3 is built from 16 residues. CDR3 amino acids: CASSHLRQGNNSPLHF. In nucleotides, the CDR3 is TGCGCCAGCAGCCACTTGAGACAGGGAAATAATTCACCCCTCCACTTT.

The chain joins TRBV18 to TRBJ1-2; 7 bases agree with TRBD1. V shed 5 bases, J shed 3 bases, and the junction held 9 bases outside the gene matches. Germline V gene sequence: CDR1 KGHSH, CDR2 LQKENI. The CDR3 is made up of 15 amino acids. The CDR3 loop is CASSSTGRRDYGYTF. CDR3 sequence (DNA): TGTGCCAGCTCATCGACAGGGAGGCGCGACTATGGCTACACCTTC.

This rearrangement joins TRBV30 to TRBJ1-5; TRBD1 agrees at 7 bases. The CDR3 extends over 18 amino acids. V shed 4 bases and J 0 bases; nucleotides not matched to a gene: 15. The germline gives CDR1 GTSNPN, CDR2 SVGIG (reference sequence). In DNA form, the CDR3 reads TGTGCCTGGACGGAGACCTGGGACAGTAAATATAGCAATCAGCCCCAGCATTTT. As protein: CAWTETWDSKYSNQPQHF.

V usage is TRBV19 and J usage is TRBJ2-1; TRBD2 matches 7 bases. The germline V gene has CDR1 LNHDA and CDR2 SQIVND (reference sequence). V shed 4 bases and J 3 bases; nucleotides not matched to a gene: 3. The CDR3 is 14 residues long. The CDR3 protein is CASSKASGYNEQFF. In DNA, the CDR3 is TGTGCCAGTAGTAAGGCTAGCGGCTACAATGAGCAGTTCTTC.